The present T cell receptor beta chain was sequenced within a study of immune evolution from preneoplasia to lung adenocarcinoma. About the study: HLA loss of heterozygosity: under 7.5% AIS, under 19% MIA, approximately 35% ADC, none AAH.

Two lung cancer pathologists independently confirmed each histologic diagnosis. This table comes from immunoSEQ multiplex PCR, and its TCRdb copy is limited to in-frame clones, with some not included. The sample lists 9,500 to 12,000 clones; 86% were seen once. Details on this clone: Its target is not known.

The CDR3 extends over 15 amino acids. V dropped 6 bases and J dropped 2 bases, with 14 bases sitting between them. Germline V gene sequence: CDR1 MDHEN, CDR2 SYDVKM. Regarding the study as a whole: From normal lung to invasive adenocarcinoma, top clone frequencies appeared to decrease. Later-stage lesions appeared to have more T cells, more diversity, less clonality.

The sequenced sample consisted of FFPE invasive lung adenocarcinoma tissue. The rearrangement links TRBV28 to TRBJ1-5, with D hard to call. The sequence was collected from a person aged 65 to 85 with invasive lung adenocarcinoma. CDR3 sequence: CASRSAGFGNQPQHF. The CDR3 DNA follows: TGTGCCAGCAGATCTGCGGGGTTTGGCAATCAGCCCCAGCATTTT.